The clone carrying this T cell receptor beta chain was counted many times. Antigen unknown. A single record per CDR3 protein comes from TCRdb applying MiXCR to the reads. Among fewer than 250,000 distinct CDR3 sequences listed, approximately 24% were seen once. The data stem from a study of T cell repertoires in cytomegalovirus infection. Study in general: CMV infection together with matching HLA type was indicated by public TCR beta signatures. Notes on the study in general: Adding up the frequency of public TCR beta families identified people who carried CMV plus the relevant HLA.

V was pared by 0 bases and J by 4 bases, with 3 bases of the junction left unmatched. CDR1 is SGHRS and CDR2 is YFSETQ in the germline V gene. The CDR3 covers 14 residues. The receptor's source is a human donor in good health (CMV status not recorded). Some clones in this sample may be carry-over from other donors' samples. The rearrangement joins TRBV5-1 to TRBJ1-2, with 7 positions matching TRBD1. Sequencing input: CD8+ T cells from PBMCs. The CDR3 sequence is CASSLDRGIYGYTF. The CDR3 DNA follows: TGCGCCAGCAGCTTGGACAGGGGTATCTATGGCTACACCTTC.